The rows below give T cell receptor beta chains drawn from one sample of a study of siplizumab effects on memory and regulatory T cells. Data came from immunoSEQ multiplex PCR; TCRdb stores just in-frame clones and leaves some out. In the table there are about 87,000 clones, over 80% of which are singletons. Sequencing was performed on CD4+ T cells sorted from blood. These receptors came from a human donor in good health. Both conserved end residues are part of each CDR3. Each record gives: V gene, clone size, D gene, J gene, CDR3 DNA, CDR3 protein. The D gene is left open where the match is weak. Rows give clone size only sometimes, using once, few, many, or a class for an expanded clone.

V gene: TRBV19; clone size: NA; D gene: NA; J gene: TRBJ1-2; CDR3 DNA: TGTGCCAGTAGTTTGAGACAGTATGGCTACACCTTC; CDR3 protein: CASSLRQYGYTF
V gene: TRBV4-1; clone size: NA; D gene: TRBD2; J gene: TRBJ2-1; CDR3 DNA: TGCGCCAGCAGGGGACTAGCACAGAGTGGCGGTGAGCAGTTCTTC; CDR3 protein: CASRGLAQSGGEQFF
V gene: TRBV4-1; clone size: NA; D gene: TRBD2; J gene: TRBJ2-1; CDR3 DNA: TGCGCCAGCAGCTTCTGGCGGCTAGCGGGAGGTGAGCAGTTCTTC; CDR3 protein: CASSFWRLAGGEQFF
V gene: TRBV6-1; clone size: NA; D gene: NA; J gene: TRBJ2-1; CDR3 DNA: TGTGTAAGCGGGACAGTATACAATGAGCAGTTCTTC; CDR3 protein: CVSGTVYNEQFF
V gene: TRBV19; clone size: NA; D gene: NA; J gene: TRBJ2-7; CDR3 DNA: TGTGCCAGTACCCCCTCATCGAACCCCCACGAGCAGTACTTC; CDR3 protein: CASTPSSNPHEQYF
V gene: TRBV7-2; clone size: NA; D gene: NA; J gene: TRBJ1-4; CDR3 DNA: TGTGCCAGCAGCTTAGTTTTCCAGGAAAAACTGTTTTTT; CDR3 protein: CASSLVFQEKLFF
V gene: TRBV7-3; clone size: NA; D gene: NA; J gene: TRBJ1-5; CDR3 DNA: TGTGCCAGCAGTTTAACCCGCTCTCAGCCCCAGCATTTT; CDR3 protein: CASSLTRSQPQHF
V gene: TRBV28; clone size: few; D gene: TRBD2; J gene: TRBJ2-5; CDR3 DNA: TGTGCCAGCAGTCCGGGGGGACTCCAAGAGACCCAGTACTTC; CDR3 protein: CASSPGGLQETQYF
V gene: TRBV6-6; clone size: NA; D gene: TRBD1; J gene: TRBJ1-2; CDR3 DNA: TGTGCCAGCAATCGGCGGGACAGCACCTATGGCTACACCTTC; CDR3 protein: CASNRRDSTYGYTF
V gene: TRBV11-3; clone size: NA; D gene: NA; J gene: TRBJ2-1; CDR3 DNA: TGTGCCAGCAGACCCCCACTAGGGTCTTACAATGAGCAGTTCTTC; CDR3 protein: CASRPPLGSYNEQFF
V gene: TRBV19; clone size: NA; D gene: NA; J gene: TRBJ2-3; CDR3 DNA: TGTGCCAGTAGTATACCTCTCACAGATACGCAGTATTTT; CDR3 protein: CASSIPLTDTQYF
V gene: TRBV5-4; clone size: once; D gene: TRBD1; J gene: TRBJ1-1; CDR3 DNA: TGTGCCAGCAGCTTGGTCCAGGGGGGGACTGAAGCTTTCTTT; CDR3 protein: CASSLVQGGTEAFF
V gene: TRBV7-9; clone size: NA; D gene: TRBD2; J gene: TRBJ2-3; CDR3 DNA: TGTGCCAGCAGCTTAGGTAAAGCGGGAGTGGTTCATACGCAGTATTTT; CDR3 protein: CASSLGKAGVVHTQYF
V gene: TRBV30; clone size: NA; D gene: NA; J gene: TRBJ2-5; CDR3 DNA: TGTGCCTGGTCTTACGGCCAAGAGACCCAGTACTTC; CDR3 protein: CAWSYGQETQYF
V gene: TRBV6-5; clone size: NA; D gene: TRBD2; J gene: TRBJ2-2; CDR3 DNA: TGTGCCACCAACATTTTAGCGGGAGGGACCGGGGAGCTGTTTTTT; CDR3 protein: CATNILAGGTGELFF
V gene: TRBV7-3; clone size: NA; D gene: NA; J gene: TRBJ2-1; CDR3 DNA: TGTGCCAGCAGCAGCCCCGGGTCAACCGGGAATGAGCAGTTCTTC; CDR3 protein: CASSSPGSTGNEQFF
V gene: TRBV4-1; clone size: NA; D gene: NA; J gene: TRBJ2-2; CDR3 DNA: TGCGCCAGCAGCCAAGACGGGGCCTACACCGGGGAGCTGTTTTTT; CDR3 protein: CASSQDGAYTGELFF
V gene: TRBV6-1; clone size: NA; D gene: NA; J gene: TRBJ2-2; CDR3 DNA: TGTGCCAGCAGTGAAGCTTACACCGGGGAGCTGTTTTTT; CDR3 protein: CASSEAYTGELFF
V gene: TRBV6-1; clone size: NA; D gene: NA; J gene: TRBJ1-4; CDR3 DNA: TGTGCCAGCACAGAAGGACGGAAGAATGAAAAACTGTTTTTT; CDR3 protein: CASTEGRKNEKLFF
V gene: TRBV29-1; clone size: NA; D gene: TRBD2; J gene: TRBJ2-7; CDR3 DNA: TGCAGCGTTGGGCGGGAGATCTACGAGCAGTACTTC; CDR3 protein: CSVGREIYEQYF
V gene: TRBV5-8; clone size: NA; D gene: TRBD2; J gene: TRBJ2-1; CDR3 DNA: TGTGCCAGCAGCCCGGGACTAGCGGGAGGGCAAGCCAATGAGCAGTTCTTC; CDR3 protein: CASSPGLAGGQANEQFF
V gene: TRBV6-5; clone size: NA; D gene: TRBD2; J gene: TRBJ2-5; CDR3 DNA: TGTGCCAGCAGTCCTACTAGCGGGTCTTCTCGGACCCAGTACTTC; CDR3 protein: CASSPTSGSSRTQYF
V gene: TRBV7-6; clone size: NA; D gene: NA; J gene: TRBJ1-1; CDR3 DNA: TGTGCCAGCAGCTTAGAACCGGGGAACCCTGAAGCTTTCTTT; CDR3 protein: CASSLEPGNPEAFF
V gene: TRBV5-8; clone size: NA; D gene: NA; J gene: TRBJ2-2; CDR3 DNA: TGTGCCAGCAGCTTCAGGGGCGCCTTAGGGACCGGGGAGCTGTTTTTT; CDR3 protein: CASSFRGALGTGELFF
V gene: TRBV9; clone size: NA; D gene: NA; J gene: TRBJ2-2; CDR3 DNA: TGTGCCAGCAGCGGGACGGGAAGGGATGGCACCGGGGAGCTGTTTTTT; CDR3 protein: CASSGTGRDGTGELFF
V gene: TRBV6-1; clone size: NA; D gene: TRBD1; J gene: TRBJ1-2; CDR3 DNA: TGTGCCAGCAGTCCAACAGGGGCCGGGCTCGGCTACACCTTC; CDR3 protein: CASSPTGAGLGYTF
V gene: TRBV7-9; clone size: NA; D gene: TRBD2; J gene: TRBJ2-3; CDR3 DNA: TGTGCCAGCAGTCGTTCTAGCGGATACACAGATACGCAGTATTTT; CDR3 protein: CASSRSSGYTDTQYF